This T cell receptor beta chain was profiled in a study of CD8+ T cells in alopecia areata. Turning to the study itself: Treated patients were given oral tofacitinib, which was dosed at 5 to 10 mg twice daily. Tofacitinib lasted 6 to 18 months, then 6 months off drug. Study-wide results and limits: Affected scalp, especially in alopecia totalis/universalis, had a higher clonality than normal scalp did.

The germline V gene encodes CDR1 GTSNPN and CDR2 SVGIG (reference sequence). This CDR3 has 14 amino acids. V was shortened by 0 bases and J by 8 bases, with 16 bases between the two germline ends. Comments on this clone: Its antigen is unidentified.

Regarding treatment: oral pan-JAK inhibitor, 5-10 mg twice daily. Reverse transcribed after extraction, RNA yielded cDNA as the sequencing template. The repertoire was sequenced with immunoSEQ multiplex PCR; TCRdb's copy has only in-frame clones and lacks some. Counted here are 150,000 to 200,000 clones, 60% to 70% occurring once; the ten biggest clones make up around 3.2%. The TCR comes from a human donor with alopecia areata. This sequence joins TRBV30 and TRBJ1-2; weak D call: TRBD1 (5 bases). This material consisted of CD4+ T cells sorted from blood, taken at week 4, from a patient treated with tofacitinib. DNA for the CDR3: TGTGCCTGGAGTGTACTATCCAAGGGGAGCGGCTACACCTTC. This translates into CAWSVLSKGSGYTF.